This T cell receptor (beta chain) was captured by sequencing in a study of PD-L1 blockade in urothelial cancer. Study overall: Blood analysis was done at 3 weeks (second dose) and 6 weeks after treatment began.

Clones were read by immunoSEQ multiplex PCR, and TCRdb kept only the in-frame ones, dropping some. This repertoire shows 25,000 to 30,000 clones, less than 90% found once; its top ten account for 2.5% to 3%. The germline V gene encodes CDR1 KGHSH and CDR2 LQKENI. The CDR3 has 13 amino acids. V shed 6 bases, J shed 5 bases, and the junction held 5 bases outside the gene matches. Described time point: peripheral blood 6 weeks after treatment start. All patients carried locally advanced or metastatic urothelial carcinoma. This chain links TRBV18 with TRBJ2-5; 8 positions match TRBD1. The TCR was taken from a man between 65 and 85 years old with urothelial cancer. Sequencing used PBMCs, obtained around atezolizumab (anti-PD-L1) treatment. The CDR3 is CASSPGGRETQYF. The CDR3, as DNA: TGTGCCAGCTCCCCAGGGGGCAGGGAGACCCAGTACTTC.